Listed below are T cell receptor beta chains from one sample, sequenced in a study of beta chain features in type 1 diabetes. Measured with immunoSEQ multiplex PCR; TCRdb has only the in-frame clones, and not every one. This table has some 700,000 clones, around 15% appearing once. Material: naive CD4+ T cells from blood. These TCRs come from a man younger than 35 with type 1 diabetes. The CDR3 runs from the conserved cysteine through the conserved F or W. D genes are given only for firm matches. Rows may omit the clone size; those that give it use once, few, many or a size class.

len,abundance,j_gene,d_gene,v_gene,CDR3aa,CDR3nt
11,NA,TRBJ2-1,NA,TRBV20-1,CSATQTEEQFF,TGCAGTGCTACCCAGACAGAAGAGCAGTTCTTC
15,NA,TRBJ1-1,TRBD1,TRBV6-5,CASTPGQGAGTEAFF,TGTGCCAGCACCCCGGGACAGGGGGCGGGAACTGAAGCTTTCTTT
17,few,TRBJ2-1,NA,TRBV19,CASSIRQPIRSYNEQFF,TGTGCCAGTAGTATTAGGCAGCCGATACGCTCCTACAATGAGCAGTTCTTC
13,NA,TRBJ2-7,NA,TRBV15,CATSRDRLYEQYF,TGTGCCACCAGCAGAGACCGGCTCTACGAGCAGTACTTC
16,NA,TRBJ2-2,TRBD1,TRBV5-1,CASSPLSTGGTGELFF,TGCGCCAGCAGCCCCCTTTCGACAGGGGGCACCGGGGAGCTGTTTTTT
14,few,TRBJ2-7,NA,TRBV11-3,CASSLVGPDLEQYF,TGTGCCAGCAGCTTAGTGGGGCCTGACTTGGAGCAGTACTTC
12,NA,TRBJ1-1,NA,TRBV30,CAWILEYTEAFF,TGTGCCTGGATTTTAGAATACACTGAAGCTTTCTTT
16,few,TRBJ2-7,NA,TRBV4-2,CASSQELAGAPYEQYF,TGTGCCAGCAGCCAAGAGCTCGCGGGGGCGCCCTACGAGCAGTACTTC
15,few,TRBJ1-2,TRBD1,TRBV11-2,CASSSGQGASYGYTF,TGTGCCAGCAGCTCCGGACAGGGGGCATCTTATGGCTACACCTTC
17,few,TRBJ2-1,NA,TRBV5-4,CASSPGPGLSSYNEQFF,TGTGCCAGCAGCCCAGGACCGGGACTCAGCTCCTACAATGAGCAGTTCTTC
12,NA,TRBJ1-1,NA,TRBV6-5,CASSVRQDEAFF,TGTGCCAGCAGTGTCCGACAGGATGAAGCTTTCTTT
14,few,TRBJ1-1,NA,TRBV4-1,CASSQVGGNTEAFF,TGCGCCAGCAGCCAAGTCGGGGGGAACACTGAAGCTTTCTTT
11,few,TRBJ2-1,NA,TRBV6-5,CASGRENEQFF,TGTGCCAGCGGGCGTGAGAATGAGCAGTTCTTC
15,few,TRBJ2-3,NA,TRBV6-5,CASSIDLWSTDTQYF,TGTGCCAGCAGTATTGATCTATGGAGCACAGATACGCAGTATTTT
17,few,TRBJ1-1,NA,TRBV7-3,CASSRGTPSPSRTEAFF,TGTGCCAGCAGCCGCGGGACACCATCACCCTCACGGACTGAAGCTTTCTTT
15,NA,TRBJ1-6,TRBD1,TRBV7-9,CASSLWDRAGSPLHF,TGTGCCAGCAGCTTATGGGACAGGGCGGGTTCACCCCTCCACTTT
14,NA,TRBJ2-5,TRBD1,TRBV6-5,CASSRDSWQETQYF,TGTGCCAGCAGCAGGGACAGTTGGCAAGAGACCCAGTACTTC
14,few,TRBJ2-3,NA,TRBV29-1,CSVARTTPPDTQYF,TGCAGCGTTGCGCGGACTACCCCTCCAGATACGCAGTATTTT
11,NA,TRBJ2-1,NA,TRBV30,CAWSVMNEQFF,TGTGCCTGGAGTGTTATGAATGAGCAGTTCTTC
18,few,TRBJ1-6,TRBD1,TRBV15,CATSRKSQKGARNSPLHF,TGTGCCACCAGCAGAAAATCCCAGAAGGGGGCGAGGAATTCACCCCTCCACTTT
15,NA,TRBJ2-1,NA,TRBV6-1,CASSPSQGPYNEQFF,TGTGCCAGCAGCCCAAGTCAGGGCCCCTACAATGAGCAGTTCTTC
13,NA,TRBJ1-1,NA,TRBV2,CASSDTGPTEAFF,TGTGCCAGCAGTGACACGGGTCCCACTGAAGCTTTCTTT
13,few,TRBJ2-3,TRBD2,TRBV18,CASSPRGTDTQYF,TGTGCCAGCTCACCGCGGGGGACAGATACGCAGTATTTT
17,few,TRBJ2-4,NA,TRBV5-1,CASSLGPGLVAKNIQYF,TGCGCCAGCAGCTTGGGGCCAGGGCTTGTGGCCAAAAACATTCAGTACTTC
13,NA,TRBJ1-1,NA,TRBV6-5,CASRRTVSTEAFF,TGTGCCAGCAGACGGACCGTGTCAACTGAAGCTTTCTTT
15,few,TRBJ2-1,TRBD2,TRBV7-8,CASTAGRDPYNEQFF,TGTGCCAGCACCGCTGGGAGGGATCCCTACAATGAGCAGTTCTTC
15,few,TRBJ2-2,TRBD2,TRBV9,CASSSSGLVRGELFF,TGTGCCAGCAGCTCATCGGGACTAGTAAGGGGGGAGCTGTTTTTT
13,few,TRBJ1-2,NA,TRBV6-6,CASSSGSTSGYTF,TGTGCCAGCAGTTCAGGTTCCACTAGTGGCTACACCTTC
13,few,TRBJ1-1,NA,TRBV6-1,CASILVGGNEAFF,TGTGCCAGCATTCTGGTCGGCGGTAATGAAGCTTTCTTT
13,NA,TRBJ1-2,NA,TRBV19,CASSIRPADGYTF,TGTGCCAGTAGTATCCGACCGGCGGATGGCTACACCTTC
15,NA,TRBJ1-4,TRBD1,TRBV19,CASRRHRDSNEKLFF,TGTGCCAGTAGACGACACCGGGACAGTAATGAAAAACTGTTTTTT
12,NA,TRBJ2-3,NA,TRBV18,CASSTGEDTQYF,TGTGCCAGCTCAACCGGGGAAGATACGCAGTATTTT
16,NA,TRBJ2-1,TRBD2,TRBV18,CASSPALAGVYNEQFF,TGTGCCAGCTCACCAGCACTAGCGGGGGTATACAATGAGCAGTTCTTC
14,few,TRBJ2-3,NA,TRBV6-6,CASSYSFGTDTQYF,TGTGCCAGCAGTTACTCCTTCGGGACAGATACGCAGTATTTT
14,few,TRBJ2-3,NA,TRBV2,CASTGRGGTDTQYF,TGTGCCAGCACCGGCAGGGGAGGAACAGATACGCAGTATTTT
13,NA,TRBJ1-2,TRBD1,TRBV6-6,CASSSQGTDGYTF,TGTGCCAGCAGTTCACAGGGGACGGATGGCTACACCTTC
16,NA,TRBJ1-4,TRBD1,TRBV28,CASSYPGQGGSGKLFF,TGTGCCAGCAGTTATCCCGGACAGGGAGGTTCAGGAAAACTGTTTTTT
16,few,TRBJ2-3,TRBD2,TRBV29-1,CSVTRAATSGVDTQYF,TGCAGCGTCACACGCGCCGCGACTAGCGGGGTTGATACGCAGTATTTT
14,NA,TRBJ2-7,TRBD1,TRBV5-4,CASSQGQGRDEQYF,TGTGCCAGCAGCCAAGGACAGGGCCGGGACGAGCAGTACTTC
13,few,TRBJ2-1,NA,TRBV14,CASSQTSYNEQFF,TGTGCCAGCAGCCAAACTAGCTACAATGAGCAGTTCTTC
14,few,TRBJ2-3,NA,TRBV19,CASTQGLGTDTQYF,TGTGCCAGTACTCAGGGGTTGGGCACAGATACGCAGTATTTT
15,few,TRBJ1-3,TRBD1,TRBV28,CASSLFEGAGDTIYF,TGTGCCAGCAGTTTATTTGAGGGGGCCGGAGACACCATATATTTT
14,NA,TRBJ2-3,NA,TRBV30,CAWSVRGGTDTQYF,TGTGCCTGGAGTGTAAGGGGGGGCACAGATACGCAGTATTTT
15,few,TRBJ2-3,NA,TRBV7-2,CASSPNGISTDTQYF,TGTGCCAGCAGCCCAAACGGGATCTCCACAGATACGCAGTATTTT
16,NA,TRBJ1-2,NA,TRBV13,CASSLDQERTNYGYTF,TGTGCCAGCAGCTTAGATCAGGAGAGGACCAACTATGGCTACACCTTC
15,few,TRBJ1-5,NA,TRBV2,CASSGQGSSNQPQHF,TGTGCCAGCAGTGGTCAGGGATCGAGCAATCAGCCCCAGCATTTT
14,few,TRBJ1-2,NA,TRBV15,CATSREAGKGGYTF,TGTGCCACCAGCAGGGAGGCAGGGAAGGGCGGCTACACCTTC
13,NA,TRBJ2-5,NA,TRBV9,CASSGTGGETQYF,TGTGCCAGCAGCGGGACGGGTGGGGAGACCCAGTACTTC
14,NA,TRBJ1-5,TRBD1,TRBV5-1,CASSLGDRDQPQHF,TGCGCCAGCAGCTTGGGGGACAGGGATCAGCCCCAGCATTTT
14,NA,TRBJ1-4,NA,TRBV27,CASSLSGLGEKLFF,TGTGCCAGCAGTTTATCGGGGTTAGGTGAAAAACTGTTTTTT
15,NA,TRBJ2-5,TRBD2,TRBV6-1,CASIPGGRNQETQYF,TGTGCCAGCATCCCGGGAGGGCGCAACCAAGAGACCCAGTACTTC
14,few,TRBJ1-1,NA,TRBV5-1,CASSPDRMNTEAFF,TGCGCCAGCAGCCCCGACAGGATGAACACTGAAGCTTTCTTT